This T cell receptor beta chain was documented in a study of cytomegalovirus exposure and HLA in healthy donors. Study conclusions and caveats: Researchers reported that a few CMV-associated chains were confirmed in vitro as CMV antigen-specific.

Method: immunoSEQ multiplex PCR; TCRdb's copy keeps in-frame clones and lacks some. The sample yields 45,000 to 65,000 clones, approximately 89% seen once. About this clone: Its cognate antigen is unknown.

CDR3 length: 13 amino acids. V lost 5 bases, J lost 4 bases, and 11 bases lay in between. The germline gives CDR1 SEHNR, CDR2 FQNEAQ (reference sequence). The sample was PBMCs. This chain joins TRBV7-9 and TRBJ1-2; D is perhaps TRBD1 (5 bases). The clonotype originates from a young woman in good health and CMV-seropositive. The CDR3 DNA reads TGTGCCAGCAGCGGGTTGGGGGGCTATGGCTACACCTTC. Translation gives CASSGLGGYGYTF.